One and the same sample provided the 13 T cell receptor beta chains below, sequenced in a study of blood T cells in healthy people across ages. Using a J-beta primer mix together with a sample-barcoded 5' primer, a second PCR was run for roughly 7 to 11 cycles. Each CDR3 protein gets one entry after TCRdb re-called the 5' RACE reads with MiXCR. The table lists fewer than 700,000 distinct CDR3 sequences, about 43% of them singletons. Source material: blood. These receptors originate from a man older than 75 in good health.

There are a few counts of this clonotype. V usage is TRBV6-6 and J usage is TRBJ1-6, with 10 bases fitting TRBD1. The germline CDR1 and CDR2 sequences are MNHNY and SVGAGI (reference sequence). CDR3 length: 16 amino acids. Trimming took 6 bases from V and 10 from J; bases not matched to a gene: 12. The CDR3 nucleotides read TGTGCCAGCAGCCAACAATTGACAGGGGGCTTATCACCCCTCCACTTT. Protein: CASSQQLTGGLSPLHF.

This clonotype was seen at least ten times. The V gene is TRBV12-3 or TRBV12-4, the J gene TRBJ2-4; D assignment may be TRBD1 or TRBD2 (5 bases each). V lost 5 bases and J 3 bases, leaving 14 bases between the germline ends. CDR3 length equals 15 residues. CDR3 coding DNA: TGTGCCAGCAGTGACAGAGCGGAGATCAAAAACATTCAGTACTTC. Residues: CASSDRAEIKNIQYF.

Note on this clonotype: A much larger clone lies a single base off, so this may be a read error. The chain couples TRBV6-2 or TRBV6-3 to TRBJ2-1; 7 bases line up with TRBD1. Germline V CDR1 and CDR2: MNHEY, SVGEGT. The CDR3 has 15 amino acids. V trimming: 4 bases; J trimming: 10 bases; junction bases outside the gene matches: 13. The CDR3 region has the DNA TGTGCCAGCAGTTCCCGGACAGGTAGCTCCTACGAGCAGTTCTTC. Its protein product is CASSSRTGSSYEQFF.

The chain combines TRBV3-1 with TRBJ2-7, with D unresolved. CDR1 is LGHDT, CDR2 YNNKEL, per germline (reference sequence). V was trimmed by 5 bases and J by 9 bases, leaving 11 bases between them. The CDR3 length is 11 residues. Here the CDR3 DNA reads TGTGCCAGCAGCATGGGCCGAGCGCAGTACTTC. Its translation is CASSMGRAQYF.

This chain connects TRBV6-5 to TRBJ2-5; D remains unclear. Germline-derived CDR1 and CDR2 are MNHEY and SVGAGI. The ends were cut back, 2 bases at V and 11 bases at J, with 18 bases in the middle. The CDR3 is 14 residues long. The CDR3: CASSYDQEDNEQYF. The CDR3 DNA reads TGTGCCAGCAGTTACGATCAGGAAGACAATGAGCAGTACTTC.

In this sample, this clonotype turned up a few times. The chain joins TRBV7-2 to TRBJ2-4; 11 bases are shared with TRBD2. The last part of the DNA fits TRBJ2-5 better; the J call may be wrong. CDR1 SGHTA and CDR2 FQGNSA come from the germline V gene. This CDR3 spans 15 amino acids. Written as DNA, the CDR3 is TGTGCCAGCAGCCCCCGGGTTAGCGGGAGGGGGACCCAGTACTTC. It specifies CASSPRVSGRGTQYF.

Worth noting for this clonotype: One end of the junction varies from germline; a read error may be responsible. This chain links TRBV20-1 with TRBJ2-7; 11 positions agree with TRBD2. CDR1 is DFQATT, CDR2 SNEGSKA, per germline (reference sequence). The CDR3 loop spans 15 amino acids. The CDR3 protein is CSASLTSGSSSEQYF. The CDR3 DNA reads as TGCAGTGCTAGCCTAACTAGCGGGAGCTCCTCCGAGCAGTACTTC.

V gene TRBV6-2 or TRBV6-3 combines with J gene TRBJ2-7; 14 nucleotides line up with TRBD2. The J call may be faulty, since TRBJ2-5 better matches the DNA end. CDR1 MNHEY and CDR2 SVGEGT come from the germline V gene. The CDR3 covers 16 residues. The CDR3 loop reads CASSLTSGRVRETQYF. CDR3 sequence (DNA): TGTGCCAGCAGCTTGACTAGCGGGAGGGTTCGAGAGACCCAGTACTTC.

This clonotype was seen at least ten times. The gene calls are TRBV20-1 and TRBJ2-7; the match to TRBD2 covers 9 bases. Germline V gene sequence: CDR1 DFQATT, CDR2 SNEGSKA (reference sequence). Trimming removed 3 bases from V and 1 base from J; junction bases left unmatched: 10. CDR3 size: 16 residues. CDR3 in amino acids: CSARRATSGRSYEQYF. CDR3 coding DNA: TGCAGTGCTAGGAGGGCCACTAGCGGGCGATCCTACGAGCAGTACTTC.

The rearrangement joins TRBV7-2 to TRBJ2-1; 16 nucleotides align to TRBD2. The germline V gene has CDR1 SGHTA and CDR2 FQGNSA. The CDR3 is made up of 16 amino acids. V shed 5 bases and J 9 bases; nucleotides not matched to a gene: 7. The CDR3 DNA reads TGTGCCAGCAGCGAGGGACTAGCGGGAGGGCAGGGTGAGCAGTTCTTC. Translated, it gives CASSEGLAGGQGEQFF.

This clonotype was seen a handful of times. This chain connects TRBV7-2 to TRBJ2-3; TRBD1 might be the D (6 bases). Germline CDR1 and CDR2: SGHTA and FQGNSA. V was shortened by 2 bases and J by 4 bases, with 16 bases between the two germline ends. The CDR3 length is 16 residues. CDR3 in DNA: TGTGCCAGCAGCTTAAGGGGGATTAATATAGCAGATACGCAGTATTTT. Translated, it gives CASSLRGINIADTQYF.

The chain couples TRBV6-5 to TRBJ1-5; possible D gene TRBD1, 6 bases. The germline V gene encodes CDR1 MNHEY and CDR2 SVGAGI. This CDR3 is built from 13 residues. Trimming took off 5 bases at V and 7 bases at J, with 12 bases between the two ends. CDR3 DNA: TGTGCCAGCAGTAGACAGGCGGAGCAGCCCCAGCATTTT. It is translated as CASSRQAEQPQHF.

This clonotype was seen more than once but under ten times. The CDR3 spells CASSPPDRPEAQYF. As DNA, the CDR3 is TGTGCCAGCTCACCACCCGACAGGCCGGAGGCCCAGTACTTC. The V gene is TRBV18, the J gene TRBJ2-5; maybe TRBD1 (6 bases). The CDR3 is 14 amino acids. Per the germline V gene, CDR1 is KGHSH and CDR2 is LQKENI. Trimming cost V 0 bases and J 9 bases, with 14 bases left between them.